This T cell receptor beta chain was found in a study of blood T cell repertoires in COVID-19. The CDR3 length is 15 residues. Trimming stripped 2 bases from V and 0 bases from J, with 7 bases between. Germline assignment: CDR1 SGHTA and CDR2 FQGTGA. Authors' processing steps: Amplifying reference gene primers gave estimates of nucleated cell counts. The method was immunoSEQ multiplex PCR; TCRdb's version includes in-frame clones alone and lacks a portion of them. For V, J and clone size, that table is used; D and trimming come from the DNA. The sample records about 360,000 clones, roughly 86% being singletons.

The rearrangement uses TRBV7-3 and TRBJ2-2, with a possible D match to TRBD2 (5 bases). The sequencing input was peripheral blood. This clonotype was sampled from a human donor in a cohort sampled during active COVID-19. CDR3 coding DNA: TGTGCCAGCAGCTTAGCGGGCTCGAACACCGGGGAGCTGTTTTTT. Translating it yields CASSLAGSNTGELFF.